What follows is one T cell receptor (beta chain) and its context. CDR1 is LGHNT, CDR2 FRNRAP, per germline. The CDR3 extends over 17 amino acids. The ends lost 1 base at V and 5 bases at J; junction bases unmatched: 5. This sample is part of a study of blood T cell repertoires in COVID-19. Overall study context: Sources were T cells, B-cell-depleted T cells, or PBMCs; the material itself was cDNA or gDNA.

Repertoires were generated with immunoSEQ multiplex PCR, while TCRdb's copy carries only in-frame clones and drops some. The sample holds around 150,000 clones; roughly 80% are singletons and the top ten take around 9.5%. The chain couples TRBV12-5 to TRBJ2-3; TRBD2 agrees at 14 bases. Sample: peripheral blood. This receptor was identified in a woman between 50 and 59 years old with active or convalescent COVID-19. This CDR3 reads CASGLGGLAGVRDTQYF. In DNA, the CDR3 is TGTGCTAGTGGTTTGGGGGGACTAGCGGGAGTCAGAGATACGCAGTATTTT.